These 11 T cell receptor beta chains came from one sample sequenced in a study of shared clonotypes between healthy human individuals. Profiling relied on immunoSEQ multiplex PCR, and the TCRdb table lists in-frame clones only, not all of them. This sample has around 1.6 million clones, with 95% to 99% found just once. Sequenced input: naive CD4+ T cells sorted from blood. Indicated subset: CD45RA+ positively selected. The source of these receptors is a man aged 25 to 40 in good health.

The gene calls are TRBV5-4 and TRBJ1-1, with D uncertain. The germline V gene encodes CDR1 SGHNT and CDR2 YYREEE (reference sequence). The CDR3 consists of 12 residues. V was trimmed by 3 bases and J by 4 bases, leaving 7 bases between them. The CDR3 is CASSSKTTEAFF. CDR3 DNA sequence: TGTGCCAGCAGCTCGAAGACCACTGAAGCTTTCTTT.

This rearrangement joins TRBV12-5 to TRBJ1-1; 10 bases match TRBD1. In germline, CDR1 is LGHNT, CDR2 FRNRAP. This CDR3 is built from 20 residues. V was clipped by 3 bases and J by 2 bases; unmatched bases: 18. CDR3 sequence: CASGFLPQTGQGFPNTEAFF. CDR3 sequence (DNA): TGTGCTAGTGGTTTTCTGCCTCAAACGGGACAGGGGTTTCCAAACACTGAAGCTTTCTTT.

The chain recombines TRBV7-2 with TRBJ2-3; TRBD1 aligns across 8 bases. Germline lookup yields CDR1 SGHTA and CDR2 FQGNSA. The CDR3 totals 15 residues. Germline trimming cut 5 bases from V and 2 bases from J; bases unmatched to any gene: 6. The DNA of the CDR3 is TGTGCCAGCAGCCCTTGGACAGGGATCACAGATACGCAGTATTTT. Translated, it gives CASSPWTGITDTQYF. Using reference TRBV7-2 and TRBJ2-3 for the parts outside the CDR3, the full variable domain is GAGVSQSPSNKVTEKGKDVELRCDPISGHTALYWYRQSLGQGLEFLIYFQGNSAPDKSGLPSDRFSAERTGGSVSTLTIQRTQQEDSAVYLCASSPWTGITDTQYFGPGTRLTVL.

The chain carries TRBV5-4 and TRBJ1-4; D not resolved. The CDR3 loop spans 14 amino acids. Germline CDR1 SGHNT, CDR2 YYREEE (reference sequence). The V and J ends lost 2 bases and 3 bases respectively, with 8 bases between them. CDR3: CASSFIGPNEKLFF. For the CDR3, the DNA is TGTGCCAGCAGCTTTATCGGACCTAATGAAAAACTGTTTTTT.

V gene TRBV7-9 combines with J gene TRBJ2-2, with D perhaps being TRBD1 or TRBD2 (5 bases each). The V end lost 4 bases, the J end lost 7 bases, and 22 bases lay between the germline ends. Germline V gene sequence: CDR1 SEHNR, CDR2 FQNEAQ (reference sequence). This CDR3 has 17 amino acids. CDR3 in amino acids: CASSSYRDGTRGGELFF. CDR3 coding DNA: TGTGCCAGCAGCTCATACCGGGACGGAACTCGAGGCGGGGAGCTGTTTTTT.

In DNA form, the CDR3 reads TGTGCCACCAGCAAGGGTGGGCCCCAGCATTTT. This sequence encodes CATSKGGPQHF. V and J are TRBV15 and TRBJ1-5; no reliable D call. This CDR3 is built from 11 residues. CDR1 is LNHNV and CDR2 is YYDKDF in the germline V gene (reference sequence). V lost 4 bases and J lost 9, with 7 bases in between.

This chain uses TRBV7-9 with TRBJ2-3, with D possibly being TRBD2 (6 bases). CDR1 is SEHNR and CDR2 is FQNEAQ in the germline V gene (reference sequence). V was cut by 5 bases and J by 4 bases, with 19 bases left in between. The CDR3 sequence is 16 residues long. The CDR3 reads CASSRGSAGSADTQYF. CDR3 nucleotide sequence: TGTGCCAGCAGCCGGGGGTCCGCAGGGAGCGCAGATACGCAGTATTTT.

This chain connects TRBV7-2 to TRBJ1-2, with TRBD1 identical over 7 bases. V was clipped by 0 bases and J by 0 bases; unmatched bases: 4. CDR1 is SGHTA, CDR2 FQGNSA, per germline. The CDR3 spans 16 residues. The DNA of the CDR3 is TGTGCCAGCAGCTTAGCCGGGACAGCCTCTAACTATGGCTACACCTTC. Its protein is CASSLAGTASNYGYTF.

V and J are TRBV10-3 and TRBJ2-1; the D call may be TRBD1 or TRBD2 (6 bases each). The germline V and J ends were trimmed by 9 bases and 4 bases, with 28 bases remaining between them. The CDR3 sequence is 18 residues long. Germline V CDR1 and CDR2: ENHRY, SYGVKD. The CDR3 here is CAIRGESGRPIGYNEQFF. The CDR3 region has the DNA TGTGCCATAAGGGGGGAAAGCGGTAGGCCCATAGGGTACAATGAGCAGTTCTTC.

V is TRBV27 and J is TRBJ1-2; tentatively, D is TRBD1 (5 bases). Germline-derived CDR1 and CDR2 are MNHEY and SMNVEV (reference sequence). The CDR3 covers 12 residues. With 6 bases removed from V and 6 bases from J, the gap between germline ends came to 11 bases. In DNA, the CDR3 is TGTGCCAGCAGGACGACAGCGGATGGCTACACCTTC. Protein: CASRTTADGYTF.

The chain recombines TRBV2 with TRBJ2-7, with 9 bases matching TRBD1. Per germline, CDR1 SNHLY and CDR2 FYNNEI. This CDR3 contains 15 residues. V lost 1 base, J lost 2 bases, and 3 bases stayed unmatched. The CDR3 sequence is CASSEVGTGPYEQYF. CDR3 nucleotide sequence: TGTGCCAGCAGTGAAGTGGGGACAGGGCCCTACGAGCAGTACTTC.